Below, 4 T cell receptor beta chains from the same sample are listed, as sequenced in a study of T cells expressing NK-cell markers. TCRdb re-called the 5' RACE reads, yielding one record per CDR3 amino acid sequence without DNA. The sample features a few hundred thousand distinct CDR3 sequences, with around 5% in its top ten. Sequenced: blood T cells: a sorted CD56 or NKG2C T cell subset, CD4+ or CD8+ T cells, or bulk PBMC T cells (not recorded which). The receptors come from a man aged 18-69 years in good health.

J is TRBJ1-2 and V is TRBV5-1; TCRdb picks TRBD1, but there is no DNA to check that call. Germline V CDR1 and CDR2: SGHRS, YFSETQ. The CDR3 totals 13 residues. The CDR3 sequence: CASSTGPGYGYTF.

This sequence joins TRBV20-1 and TRBJ2-3; absent DNA, TCRdb's TRBD1 call cannot be checked. CDR1 and CDR2 from the germline V gene are DFQATT and SNEGSKA (reference sequence). The CDR3 runs to 12 residues. CDR3 sequence reads: CSAHRDTDTQYF.

The chain combines TRBV20-1 with TRBJ2-4; TCRdb selects TRBD1, and the lack of DNA leaves this call unchecked. The CDR3 is made up of 12 amino acids. The germline V gene has CDR1 DFQATT and CDR2 SNEGSKA (reference sequence). CDR3 sequence: CSAPKGAGIQYF.

The rearrangement links TRBV20-1 to TRBJ2-7; TCRdb designates TRBD1, a call that cannot be tested without DNA. The CDR3 extends over 14 amino acids. In germline, CDR1 is DFQATT, CDR2 SNEGSKA (reference sequence). CDR3: CSATGTGDPYEQYF.